The T cell receptor (beta chain) described here comes from a study of monozygotic twins with inflammatory bowel disease. The authors ran two nested PCRs of approximately 17 and 9 cycles on TCRalpha and TCRbeta cDNA. TCRdb reprocessed the 5' RACE reads, keeping one entry per CDR3 protein, no DNA. This sample's table has some 130,000 distinct CDR3 sequences. The CDR3 loop spans 16 amino acids. The germline V gene encodes CDR1 DFQATT and CDR2 SNEGSKA (reference sequence). V gene TRBV20-1 combines with J gene TRBJ2-7; TCRdb's assignment of TRBD2 cannot be checked, as there is no DNA. What was sequenced was blood. The TCR sequence derives from a human donor with ulcerative colitis or Crohn's disease, or a healthy co-twin of an affected twin (not recorded which). The CDR3 spells CSAPEIISGRPYEQYF.